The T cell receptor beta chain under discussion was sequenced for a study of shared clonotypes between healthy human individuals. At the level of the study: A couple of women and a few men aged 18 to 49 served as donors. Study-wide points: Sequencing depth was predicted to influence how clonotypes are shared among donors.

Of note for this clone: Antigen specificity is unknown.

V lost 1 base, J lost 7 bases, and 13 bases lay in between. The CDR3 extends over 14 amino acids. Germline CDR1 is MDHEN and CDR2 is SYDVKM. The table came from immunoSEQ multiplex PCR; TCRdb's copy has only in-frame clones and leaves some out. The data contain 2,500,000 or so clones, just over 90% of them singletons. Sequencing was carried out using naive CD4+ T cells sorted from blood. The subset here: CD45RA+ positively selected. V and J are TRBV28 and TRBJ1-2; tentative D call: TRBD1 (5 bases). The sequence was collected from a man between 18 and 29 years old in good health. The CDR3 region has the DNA TGTGCCAGCAGTTTATTCGAGGGACGGGGTGGCTACACCTTC. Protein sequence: CASSLFEGRGGYTF.